This paragraph covers one T cell receptor beta chain sequence. Its specificity is unknown. The data stem from a study of T cell responses to AZD1222 COVID-19 vaccine. Study summary: Analysis merged second doses at about 4 or about 12 weeks.

The CDR3 covers 14 residues. Germline-derived CDR1 and CDR2 are MNHEY and SVGAGI. After removal of 10 bases from V and 4 bases from J, the junction contained 12 bases not matched to a gene. The assay was immunoSEQ multiplex PCR, and TCRdb's table has in-frame clones only and misses some. The sample lists around 160,000 clones, more than 85% occurring once. Study results and caveats: Receipt of two AZD1222 doses was followed by a rise in Spike-specific TCR breadth and depth. Spike-wide vaccine-associated CD4 TCRs dominated at 160-218 and 743-854. The study identified only a handful of AZD1222 recipients as seropositive at baseline.

The chain has TRBV6-5 and TRBJ2-7, with 8 bases aligning to TRBD1. Sequences were derived from peripheral blood, sampled on day 0 of AZD1222 vaccination. This sequence originates from an adult in good health. CDR3 nucleotide sequence: TGTGCCACCCGAGAGGACAGGGAAGGGTACGAGCAGTACTTC. This sequence encodes CATREDREGYEQYF.